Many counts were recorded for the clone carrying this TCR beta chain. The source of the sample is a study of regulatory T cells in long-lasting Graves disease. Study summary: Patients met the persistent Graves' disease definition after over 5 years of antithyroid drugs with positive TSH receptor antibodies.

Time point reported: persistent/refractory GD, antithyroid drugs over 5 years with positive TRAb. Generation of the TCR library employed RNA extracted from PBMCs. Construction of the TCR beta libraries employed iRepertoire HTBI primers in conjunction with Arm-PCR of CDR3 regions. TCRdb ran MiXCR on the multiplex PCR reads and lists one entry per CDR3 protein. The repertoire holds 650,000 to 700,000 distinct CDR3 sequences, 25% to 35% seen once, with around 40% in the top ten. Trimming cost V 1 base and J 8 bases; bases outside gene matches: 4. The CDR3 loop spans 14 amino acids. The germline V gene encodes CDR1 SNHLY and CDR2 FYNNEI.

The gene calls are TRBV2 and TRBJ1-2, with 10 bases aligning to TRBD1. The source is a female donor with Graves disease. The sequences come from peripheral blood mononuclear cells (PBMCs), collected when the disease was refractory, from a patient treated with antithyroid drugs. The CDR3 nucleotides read TGTGCCAGCAGTGAAGGACAGGGGGCGCAGGGCTACACCTTC. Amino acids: CASSEGQGAQGYTF.